Listed below are T cell receptor beta chains from one sample, sequenced in a study of blood T cells in healthy people across ages. TCRdb itself ran the 5' RACE reads through MiXCR, one entry per CDR3 protein. The sample holds more than 900,000 distinct CDR3 sequences, 20% to 25% seen once. These data were also reused for a study on T cells of mothers and their children.

Sequencing was carried out using blood. All receptors come from a girl aged 2-10 years in good health. Each CDR3 is given without its conserved first and last residue.

cdr3_aa v_call cdr3_length j_call
ASSLEGRALQETQY TRBV7-2 14 TRBJ2-5
ASNAQGYNEQF TRBV21-1 11 TRBJ2-1
ASRPSGGETQY TRBV7-2 11 TRBJ2-5
ASSPSVYEQF TRBV18 10 TRBJ2-1
ASSESDEYGYT TRBV7-9 11 TRBJ1-2
ASSQDWTSGYEQY TRBV4-3 13 TRBJ2-7
AVVDREMNEQF TRBV10-3 11 TRBJ2-1
ASSVVNTDTQY TRBV6-1 11 TRBJ2-3
ASSGELTGSANEKLF TRBV9 15 TRBJ1-4
ASTTEGEETQY TRBV11-2 11 TRBJ2-5
ASSPRPGAEQY TRBV4-1 11 -
SVDIPGKTEAF TRBV29-1 11 TRBJ1-1
ASSEGQASNYGYT TRBV18 13 TRBJ1-2
ASSSLGSQF TRBV7-2 9 -
ASSGPGLVIHEQY TRBV25-1 13 TRBJ2-7
ASATPGHEQF TRBV6-5 10 TRBJ2-1
ASSLTGQGPGEEF TRBV7-6 13 TRBJ2-1
ASSLAPASQETQY TRBV5-6 13 -
ASSFAGRGSGGEQF TRBV7-2 14 TRBJ2-1
ASSLTLNTEAF TRBV7-3 11 TRBJ1-1
ASASGVERELF TRBV27 11 TRBJ2-2
ATSRDRLGKETQY TRBV15 13 TRBJ2-5
SVRRKDQPQH TRBV20-1 10 TRBJ1-5
ASSQKRDNEQF TRBV3-1 11 TRBJ2-1
AASDSDSGGAYNEQF TRBV24-1 15 TRBJ2-1
ASSLYSRGNEQF TRBV7-3 12 TRBJ2-1
ASNHLNPGLPDTQY TRBV28 14 TRBJ2-3
ASSELTSGRSLAKNIQY TRBV2 17 TRBJ2-4
ASSQGTGKKLF TRBV3-1 11 TRBJ1-4
ASSPGALYEQY TRBV27 11 TRBJ2-7
ASSKLLGPKYNEQF TRBV6-5 14 TRBJ2-1
AISPGQGRYEQY TRBV10-3 12 TRBJ2-7
ASSQEVSYNEQF TRBV4-2 12 TRBJ2-1
SAQKETQY TRBV20-1 8 TRBJ2-5
SVEEERPGETQY TRBV29-1 12 TRBJ2-5
SVVFTDRGLDTEAF TRBV29-1 14 TRBJ1-1
ASSETVRVQF TRBV27 10 -
SVLQGTYEQY TRBV29-1 10 TRBJ2-7
ASSMGHLNEQF TRBV27 11 -
SATRLQGCVTTEAF TRBV20-1 14 TRBJ1-1
ATSIGTGRVWQF TRBV15 12 -
ATSDLLIETQY TRBV24-1 11 TRBJ2-5
ASSWRPTPGDEQY TRBV5-1 13 TRBJ2-7
ASSQTRAEQY TRBV12-3/TRBV12-4 10 -
ASSSGTAPNYGYT TRBV7-2 13 TRBJ1-2
ATSARASNQPQH TRBV24-1 12 TRBJ1-5